A selection of T cell receptor beta chains follows, all from one sample in a study of blood T cells in healthy people across ages. TCRdb reprocessed the 5' RACE reads with MiXCR, giving one entry per CDR3 protein. This table holds hundreds of thousands of distinct CDR3 sequences, roughly half found once. The sequencing input was blood. These receptors were obtained from a woman over 75 in good health. Each CDR3 is given with its conserved first and last residue. The D gene is left open where the match is weak. Clone size appears in some rows only: once, few, many, or a class for an expanded clone.

.,TRBJ2-5,few,TRBV29-1,CSYQWGAQYF,TGCAGCTATCAGTGGGGGGCCCAGTACTTC
.,TRBJ2-3,.,TRBV7-2,CASSIDGGLGSDTQYF,TGTGCCAGCAGCATAGATGGCGGGTTAGGGTCAGATACGCAGTATTTT
.,TRBJ1-5,.,TRBV5-1,CASSLGFGQPQHF,TGCGCCAGCAGCTTAGGGTTCGGCCAGCCCCAGCATTTT
.,TRBJ2-1,many,TRBV11-3,CASSLEGGGYNEQFF,TGTGCCAGCAGCTTAGAGGGAGGTGGCTACAATGAGCAGTTCTTC
.,TRBJ2-3,many,TRBV10-3,CAISLLASTDTQYF,TGTGCCATCAGCTTACTAGCCAGCACAGATACGCAGTATTTT
.,TRBJ2-3,many,TRBV7-6,CASSLTGEQYF,TGTGCCAGCAGCTTAACCGGGGAGCAGTATTTT
.,TRBJ2-7,many,TRBV20-1,CSARGGWNPGEQYF,TGCAGTGCTAGAGGCGGTTGGAATCCTGGTGAGCAGTACTTC
.,TRBJ2-7,.,TRBV6-6,CASSYGTLGLEQYF,TGTGCCAGCAGTTACGGGACTCTCGGGCTCGAGCAGTACTTC
.,TRBJ2-1,.,TRBV29-1,CSVEEYRHLGDEQFF,TGCAGCGTTGAAGAGTACCGGCACCTTGGCGATGAGCAGTTCTTC
.,TRBJ2-5,few,TRBV12-3/TRBV12-4,CASREDRGAQETQYF,TGTGCCAGCAGAGAAGACAGAGGGGCCCAAGAGACCCAGTACTTC
TRBD1,TRBJ1-2,.,TRBV12-3/TRBV12-4,CASSYDRDYGYTF,TGTGCCAGCAGCTATGACAGGGACTATGGCTACACCTTC
.,TRBJ2-7,.,TRBV7-2,CASSGGHYYEQYF,TGTGCCAGCAGCGGAGGACACTATTACGAGCAGTACTTC
.,TRBJ2-1,many,TRBV21-1,CASSNLCASGFPGWAYNEQFF,TGTGCCAGCAGCAATCTGTGTGCTAGCGGGTTCCCTGGTTGGGCTTACAATGAGCAGTTCTTC
.,TRBJ2-1,many,TRBV4-1,CASSDTRYNEQFF,TGCGCCAGCAGCGACACACGTTACAATGAGCAGTTCTTC
.,TRBJ2-5,.,TRBV7-9,CASSFLPRPGGTQYF,TGTGCCAGCAGCTTCCTGCCCAGACCGGGCGGGACCCAGTACTTC
.,TRBJ2-5,many,TRBV5-1,CASSRGAVKETQYF,TGCGCCAGCAGCAGGGGGGCAGTCAAAGAGACCCAGTACTTC
TRBD2,TRBJ2-7,many,TRBV28,CASKTSLREQYF,TGTGCCAGCAAGACTAGCCTCCGGGAGCAGTACTTC
.,TRBJ2-7,.,TRBV11-2,CASSTQTGVNEQYF,TGTGCCAGCAGTACTCAAACGGGGGTCAACGAGCAGTACTTC
.,TRBJ2-2,few,TRBV29-1,CSVAQGVGELFF,TGCAGCGTTGCGCAGGGAGTCGGGGAGCTGTTTTTT
TRBD1,TRBJ2-3,many,TRBV25-1,CASSERQGTTDTQYF,TGTGCCAGCAGTGAGCGACAGGGGACCACAGATACGCAGTATTTT
TRBD2,TRBJ2-3,.,TRBV6-1,CASSEGGSGRSSTDTQYF,TGTGCCAGCAGTGAAGGGGGTAGCGGGAGGTCTAGCACAGATACGCAGTATTTT
.,TRBJ1-4,.,TRBV4-2,CASSQDRRTNEKLFF,TGTGCCAGCAGCCAAGACAGGCGGACTAATGAAAAACTGTTTTTT
TRBD1,TRBJ2-5,.,TRBV9,CASSVGDSQETQYF,TGTGCCAGCAGCGTAGGGGACAGCCAAGAGACCCAGTACTTC